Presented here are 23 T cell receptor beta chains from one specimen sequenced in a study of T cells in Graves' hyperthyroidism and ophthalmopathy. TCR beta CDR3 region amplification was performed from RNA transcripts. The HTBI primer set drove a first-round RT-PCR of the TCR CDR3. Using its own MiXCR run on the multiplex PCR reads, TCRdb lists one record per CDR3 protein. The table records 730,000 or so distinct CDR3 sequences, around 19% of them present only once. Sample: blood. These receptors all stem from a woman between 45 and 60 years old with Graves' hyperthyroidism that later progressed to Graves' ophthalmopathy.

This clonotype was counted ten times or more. CDR3 amino acids: CAWRGQGLNNEQFF. The CDR3 nucleotides read TGTGCCTGGAGGGGACAGGGGCTAAACAATGAGCAGTTCTTC. The V gene is TRBV30, the J gene TRBJ2-1, with TRBD1 matching 10 bases. Germline V lookup: CDR1 GTSNPN, CDR2 SVGIG (reference sequence). The CDR3 contains 14 residues. After removal of 3 bases from V and 5 bases from J, the junction contained 4 bases not matched to a gene.

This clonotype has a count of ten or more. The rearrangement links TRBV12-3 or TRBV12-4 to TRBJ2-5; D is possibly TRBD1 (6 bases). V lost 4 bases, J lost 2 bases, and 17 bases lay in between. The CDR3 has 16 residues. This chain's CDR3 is CASSYAGVERQETQYF. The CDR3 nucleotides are TGTGCCAGCAGTTACGCAGGGGTGGAGAGGCAAGAGACCCAGTACTTC.

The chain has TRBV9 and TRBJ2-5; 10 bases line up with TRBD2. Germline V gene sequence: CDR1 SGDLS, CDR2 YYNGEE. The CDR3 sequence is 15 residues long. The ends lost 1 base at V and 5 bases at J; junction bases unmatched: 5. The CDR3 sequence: CASSVSGGVGETQYF. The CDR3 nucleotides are TGTGCCAGCAGCGTAAGCGGGGGGGTCGGGGAGACCCAGTACTTC.

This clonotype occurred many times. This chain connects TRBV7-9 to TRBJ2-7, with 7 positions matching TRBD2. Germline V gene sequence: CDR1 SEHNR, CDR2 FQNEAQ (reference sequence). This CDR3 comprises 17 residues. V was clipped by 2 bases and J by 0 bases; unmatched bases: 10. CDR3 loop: CASSLPGGLESSYEQYF. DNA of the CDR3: TGTGCCAGCAGCTTACCCGGAGGACTAGAAAGCTCCTACGAGCAGTACTTC.

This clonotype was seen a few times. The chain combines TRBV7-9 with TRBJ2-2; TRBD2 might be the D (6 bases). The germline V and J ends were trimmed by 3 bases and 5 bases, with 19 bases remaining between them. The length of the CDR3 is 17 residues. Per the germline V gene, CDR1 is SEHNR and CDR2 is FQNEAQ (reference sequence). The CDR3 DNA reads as TGTGCCAGCAGCTTGGGTAGCGGTGGGGTCTCGACCGGGGAGCTGTTTTTT. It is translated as CASSLGSGGVSTGELFF. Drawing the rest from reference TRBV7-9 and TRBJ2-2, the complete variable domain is DTGVSQNPRHKITKRGQNVTFRCDPISEHNRLYWYRQTLGQGPEFLTYFQNEAQLEKSRLLSDRFSAERPKGSFSTLEIQRTEQGDSAMYLCASSLGSGGVSTGELFFGEGSRLTVL.

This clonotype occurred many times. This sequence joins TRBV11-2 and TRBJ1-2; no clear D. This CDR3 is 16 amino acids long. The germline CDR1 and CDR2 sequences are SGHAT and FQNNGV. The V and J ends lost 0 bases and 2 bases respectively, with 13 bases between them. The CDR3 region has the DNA TGTGCCAGCAGCTTAGAGGTCTGGGGATCCAACTATGGCTACACCTTC. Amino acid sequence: CASSLEVWGSNYGYTF.

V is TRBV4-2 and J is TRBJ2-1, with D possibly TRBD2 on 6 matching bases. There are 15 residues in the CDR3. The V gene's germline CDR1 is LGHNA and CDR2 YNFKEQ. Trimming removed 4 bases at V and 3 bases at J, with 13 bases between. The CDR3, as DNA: TGTGCCAGCAGCCCCCTAGCGCCGCTCTACAATGAGCAGTTCTTC. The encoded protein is CASSPLAPLYNEQFF.

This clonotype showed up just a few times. The CDR3 spells CASGLGQLTDTQYF. CDR3 DNA sequence: TGTGCTAGTGGTTTGGGACAGCTCACAGATACGCAGTATTTT. The rearrangement links TRBV12-5 to TRBJ2-3, with a tentative D call TRBD1 (5 bases). V dropped 1 base and J dropped 2 bases, with 7 bases sitting between them. Germline lookup yields CDR1 LGHNT and CDR2 FRNRAP. The CDR3 consists of 14 residues.

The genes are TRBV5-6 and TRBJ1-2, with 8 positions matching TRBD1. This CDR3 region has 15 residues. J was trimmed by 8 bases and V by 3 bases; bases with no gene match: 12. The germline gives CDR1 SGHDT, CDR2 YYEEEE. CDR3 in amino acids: CASSSFKSDRDGYTF. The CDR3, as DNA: TGTGCCAGCAGCTCATTTAAATCGGACAGGGACGGCTACACCTTC.

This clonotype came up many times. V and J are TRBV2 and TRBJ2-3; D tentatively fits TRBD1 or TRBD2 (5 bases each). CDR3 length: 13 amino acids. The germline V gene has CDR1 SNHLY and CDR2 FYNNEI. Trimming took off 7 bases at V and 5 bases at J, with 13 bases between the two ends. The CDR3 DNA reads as TGTGCCAGCACTGGGGGAGCTGGAGATACGCAGTATTTT. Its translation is CASTGGAGDTQYF. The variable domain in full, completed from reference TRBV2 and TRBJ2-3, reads EPEVTQTPSHQVTQMGQEVILRCVPISNHLYFYWYRQILGQKVEFLVSFYNNEISEKSEIFDDQFSVERPDGSNFTLKIRSTKLEDSAMYFCASTGGAGDTQYFGPGTRLTVL.

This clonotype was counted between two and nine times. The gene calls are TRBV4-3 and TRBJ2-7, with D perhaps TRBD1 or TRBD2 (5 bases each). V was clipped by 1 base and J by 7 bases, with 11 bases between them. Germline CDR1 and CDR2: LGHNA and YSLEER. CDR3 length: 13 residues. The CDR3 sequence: CASSQVGETEQYF. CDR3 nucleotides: TGCGCCAGCAGCCAAGTGGGGGAAACTGAGCAGTACTTC.

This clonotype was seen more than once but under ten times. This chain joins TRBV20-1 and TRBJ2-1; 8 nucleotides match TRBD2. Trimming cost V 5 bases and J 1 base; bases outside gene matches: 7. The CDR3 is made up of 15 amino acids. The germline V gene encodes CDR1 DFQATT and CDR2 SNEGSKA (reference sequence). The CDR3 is CSADPGTSSYNEQFF. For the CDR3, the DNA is TGCAGTGCTGACCCCGGGACTAGTTCCTACAATGAGCAGTTCTTC.

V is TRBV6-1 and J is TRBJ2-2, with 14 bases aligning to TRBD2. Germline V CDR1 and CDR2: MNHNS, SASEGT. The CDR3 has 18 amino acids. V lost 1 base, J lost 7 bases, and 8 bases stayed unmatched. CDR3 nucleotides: TGTGCCAGCAGTGAAGGACTAGCGGGGGGGGCCTACGTCGGGGAGCTGTTTTTT. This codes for CASSEGLAGGAYVGELFF.

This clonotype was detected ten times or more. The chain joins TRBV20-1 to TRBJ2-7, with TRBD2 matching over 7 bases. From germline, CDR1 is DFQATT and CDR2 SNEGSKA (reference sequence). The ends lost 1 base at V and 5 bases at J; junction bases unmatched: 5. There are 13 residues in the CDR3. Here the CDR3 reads CSARGGGLHEQYF. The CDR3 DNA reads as TGCAGTGCTAGAGGGGGGGGTCTACACGAGCAGTACTTC.

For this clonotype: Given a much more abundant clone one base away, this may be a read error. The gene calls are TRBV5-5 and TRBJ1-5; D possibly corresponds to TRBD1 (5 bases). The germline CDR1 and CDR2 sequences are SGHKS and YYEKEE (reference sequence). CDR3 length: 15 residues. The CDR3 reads CARSLDRGTNQPQHF. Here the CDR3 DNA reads TGTGCCCGCAGCTTGGATCGGGGCACTAATCAGCCCCAGCATTTT.

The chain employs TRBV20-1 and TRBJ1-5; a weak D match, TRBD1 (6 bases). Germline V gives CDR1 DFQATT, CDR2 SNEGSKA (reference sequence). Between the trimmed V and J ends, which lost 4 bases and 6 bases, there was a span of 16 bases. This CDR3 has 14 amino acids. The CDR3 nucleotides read TGCAGTGCTACGAGACAGGCTGGGGGTCAGCCCCAGCATTTT. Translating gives CSATRQAGGQPQHF.

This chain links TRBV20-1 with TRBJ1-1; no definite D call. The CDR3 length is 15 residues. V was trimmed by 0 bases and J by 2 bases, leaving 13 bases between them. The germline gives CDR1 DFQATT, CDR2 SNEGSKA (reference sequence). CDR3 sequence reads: CSARDWTGINTEAFF. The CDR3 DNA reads TGCAGTGCTAGAGATTGGACGGGAATTAACACTGAAGCTTTCTTT.

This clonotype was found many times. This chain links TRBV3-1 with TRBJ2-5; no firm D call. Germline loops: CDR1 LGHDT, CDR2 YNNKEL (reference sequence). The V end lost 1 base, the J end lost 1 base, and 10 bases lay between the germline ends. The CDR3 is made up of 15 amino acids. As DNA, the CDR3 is TGTGCCAGCAGCCAAGTTTCGGCGTCCCAAGAGACCCAGTACTTC. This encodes CASSQVSASQETQYF.

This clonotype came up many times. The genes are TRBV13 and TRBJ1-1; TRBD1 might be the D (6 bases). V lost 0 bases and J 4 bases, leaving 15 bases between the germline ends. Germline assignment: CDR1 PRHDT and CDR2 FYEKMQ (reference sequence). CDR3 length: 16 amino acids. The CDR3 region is CASSLGEGVGGTEAFF. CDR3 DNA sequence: TGTGCCAGCAGCTTAGGAGAGGGGGTCGGTGGCACTGAAGCTTTCTTT.

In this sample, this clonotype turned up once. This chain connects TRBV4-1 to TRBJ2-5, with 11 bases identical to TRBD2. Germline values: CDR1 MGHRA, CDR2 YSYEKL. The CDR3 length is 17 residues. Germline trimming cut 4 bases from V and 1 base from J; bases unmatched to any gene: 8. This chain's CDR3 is CASSRLTSGAIQETQYF. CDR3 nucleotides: TGCGCCAGCAGCCGTCTGACTAGCGGGGCGATCCAAGAGACCCAGTACTTC.

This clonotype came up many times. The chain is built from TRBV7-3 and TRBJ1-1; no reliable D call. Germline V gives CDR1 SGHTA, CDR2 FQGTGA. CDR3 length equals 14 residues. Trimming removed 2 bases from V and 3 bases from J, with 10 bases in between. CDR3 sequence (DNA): TGTGCCAGCAGCTTACTTCAGGATTACACTGAAGCTTTCTTT. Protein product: CASSLLQDYTEAFF.

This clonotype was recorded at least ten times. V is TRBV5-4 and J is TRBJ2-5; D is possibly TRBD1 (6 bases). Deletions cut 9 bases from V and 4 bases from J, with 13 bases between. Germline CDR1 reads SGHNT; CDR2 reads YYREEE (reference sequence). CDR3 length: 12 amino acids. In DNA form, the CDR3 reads TGTGCCACAGGGGCAGGGACAGAGACCCAGTACTTC. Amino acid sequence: CATGAGTETQYF.

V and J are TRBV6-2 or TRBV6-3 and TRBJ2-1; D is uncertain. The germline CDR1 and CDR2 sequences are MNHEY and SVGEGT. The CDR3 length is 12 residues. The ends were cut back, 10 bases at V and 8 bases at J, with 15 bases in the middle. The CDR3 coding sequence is TGTGCCACCATCAGTTCTGGTCATGAGCAGTTCTTC. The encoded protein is CATISSGHEQFF.